A single sample is the source of the 2 T cell receptor beta chains below, sequenced in a study of T cells expressing NK-cell markers. No DNA is given; TCRdb re-called the 5' RACE reads and lists each CDR3 protein once. The sample data list roughly 450,000 distinct CDR3 sequences. The sequencing input was blood T cells: a sorted CD56 or NKG2C T cell subset, CD4+ or CD8+ T cells, or bulk PBMC T cells (not recorded which). The receptor source for this set is a woman aged 50 to 60 in good health.

The V and J genes are TRBV5-1 and TRBJ1-1; TCRdb lists TRBD1, though no DNA is available to test this call. Germline CDR1 is SGHRS and CDR2 is YFSETQ. This CDR3 has 15 amino acids. The CDR3 spells CASSLAARGIPEAFF.

This chain links TRBV20-1 with TRBJ2-5; TCRdb designates TRBD1, a call that cannot be tested without DNA. CDR3 length: 13 residues. Germline V gene sequence: CDR1 DFQATT, CDR2 SNEGSKA (reference sequence). The CDR3 loop reads CSADRGGSETQYF.